Listed here are 28 T cell receptor beta chains from one sample, sequenced in a study of blood T cell repertoires in COVID-19. The table came from immunoSEQ multiplex PCR; TCRdb's copy has only in-frame clones and leaves some out. The data show 150,000 to 200,000 clones, with 80% to 85% seen just once and roughly 5% held by the top ten. Sequencing was carried out using peripheral blood. The receptor set was obtained from a woman aged 30 to 39 with acute or convalescent COVID-19.

The J gene is TRBJ1-1, the V gene TRBV29-1; perhaps TRBD1 as D (6 bases). V was clipped by 3 bases and J by 0 bases, with 26 bases between them. This CDR3 has 19 residues. Germline assignment: CDR1 SQVTM and CDR2 ANQGSEA. The CDR3, as DNA: TGCAGCGTTGAGGGTACAGGGCTATTGAAACCAACTATGAACACTGAAGCTTTCTTT. It codes for CSVEGTGLLKPTMNTEAFF.

In this sample, this clone turned up once. This chain uses TRBV9 with TRBJ1-4; D ambiguous. V was clipped by 4 bases and J by 3 bases, with 10 bases between them. Germline V gene lookup returns CDR1 SGDLS and CDR2 YYNGEE. This CDR3 is 14 amino acids long. The CDR3 spells CASSLSLSNEKLFF. The CDR3 DNA sequence: TGTGCCAGCAGCCTTTCCCTCTCTAATGAAAAACTGTTTTTT.

The J gene is TRBJ2-7, the V gene TRBV5-1; D is uncertain. V lost 4 bases to trimming and J lost 0 bases, with 8 bases between them. The germline V gene encodes CDR1 SGHRS and CDR2 YFSETQ. This CDR3 contains 13 residues. CDR3 sequence: CASSGSSSYEQYF. The CDR3 bases are TGCGCCAGCAGCGGATCTAGCTCCTACGAGCAGTACTTC.

The chain joins TRBV5-1 to TRBJ2-2; 8 bases align to TRBD2. From germline, CDR1 is SGHRS and CDR2 YFSETQ. Trimming at V came to 4 bases and at J to 2 bases, leaving 4 bases not matched to a gene. The CDR3 runs 15 residues. CDR3 residues: CASSQIAGNTGELFF. The CDR3 nucleotides read TGCGCCAGCAGCCAAATAGCGGGAAACACCGGGGAGCTGTTTTTT.

The rearrangement links TRBV16 to TRBJ1-1; D may be TRBD1 (6 bases). With 4 bases removed from V and 1 base from J, the gap between germline ends came to 13 bases. The CDR3 is 15 residues long. Germline loops: CDR1 KGHSY, CDR2 FQNENV. CDR3 nucleotide sequence: TGTGCCAGCAGCCCGCCAGGGGCCCCGAACACTGAAGCTTTCTTT. This translates into CASSPPGAPNTEAFF. Full variable domain (remainder filled in from reference TRBV16 and TRBJ1-1): GEEVAQTPKHLVRGEGQKAKLYCAPIKGHSYVFWYQQVLKNEFKFLISFQNENVFDETGMPKERFSAKCLPNSPCSLEIQATKLEDSAVYFCASSPPGAPNTEAFFGQGTRLTVV.

The chain carries TRBV30 and TRBJ2-3; TRBD1 matches 8 bases. The CDR3 loop spans 14 amino acids. V gave up 5 bases and J gave up 4 bases; unmatched junction bases: 8. Germline V gene lookup returns CDR1 GTSNPN and CDR2 SVGIG (reference sequence). Written as DNA, the CDR3 is TGTGCCTGGGCCCGGGACAGGACTGCAGATACGCAGTATTTT. Its translation is CAWARDRTADTQYF. The whole variable domain, filled in from reference TRBV30 and TRBJ2-3, reads SQTIHQWPATLVQPVGSPLSLECTVEGTSNPNLYWYRQAAGRGLQLLFYSVGIGQISSEVPQNLSASRPQDRQFILSSKKLLLSDSGFYLCAWARDRTADTQYFGPGTRLTVL.

This chain links TRBV5-6 with TRBJ1-6; D is unclear. V lost 0 bases and J lost 6, with 7 bases in between. The V gene's germline CDR1 is SGHDT and CDR2 YYEEEE. The CDR3 covers 14 residues. CDR3 sequence reads: CASSLETANSPLHF. CDR3 nucleotides: TGTGCCAGCAGCTTGGAAACAGCTAATTCACCCCTCCACTTT.

Many counts were recorded for this clone. V and J are TRBV4-3 and TRBJ2-3, with TRBD2 matching over 13 bases. The V gene end was trimmed by 2 bases and the J gene end by 5 bases; junction bases not matched to a gene: 10. The length of the CDR3 is 18 residues. The germline V gene has CDR1 LGHNA and CDR2 YSLEER. The CDR3 protein is CASSQTHSTSGGLDTQYF. In DNA, the CDR3 is TGCGCCAGCAGCCAAACCCATTCGACTAGCGGGGGGTTAGATACGCAGTATTTT.

V and J are TRBV2 and TRBJ1-1; TRBD1 might be the D (5 bases). The CDR3 covers 12 residues. The V gene's germline CDR1 is SNHLY and CDR2 FYNNEI. Trimming took off 5 bases at V and 3 bases at J, with 7 bases between the two ends. CDR3 nucleotide sequence: TGTGCCAGCAGTACAGGAGACACTGAAGCTTTCTTT. This sequence encodes CASSTGDTEAFF.

The chain couples TRBV6-5 to TRBJ1-2, with D unclear. V shed 5 bases and J shed 5 bases, with 12 bases lying between them. The CDR3 spans 13 residues. The germline V gene encodes CDR1 MNHEY and CDR2 SVGAGI. Written as DNA, the CDR3 is TGTGCCAGCAGTCCAGAACTAGGTTATGGCTACACCTTC. Its protein product is CASSPELGYGYTF.

A single count supports this clone. The chain uses TRBV7-6 and TRBJ2-1, with D possibly matching TRBD2 (6 bases). CDR3 length equals 17 residues. The V gene lost 3 bases and the J gene lost 0 bases, with 15 bases spanning the gap. Germline CDR1 and CDR2: SGHVS and FNYEAQ. CDR3 loop: CASSLVSGGRSYNEQFF. The CDR3 DNA reads as TGTGCCAGCAGCTTGGTTAGCGGTGGCCGCTCCTACAATGAGCAGTTCTTC.

This clone was seen only once. The CDR3 coding sequence is TGTGCCACCAGTGACCGCACTAGGCCCGGGGAGCTGTTTTTT. It specifies CATSDRTRPGELFF. The rearrangement links TRBV24-1 to TRBJ2-2; D is perhaps TRBD2 (5 bases). CDR1 and CDR2 from the germline V gene are KGHDR and SFDVKD. The CDR3 spans 14 residues. V lost 4 bases and J 6 bases, leaving 11 bases between the germline ends.

The chain carries TRBV28 and TRBJ2-7, with unresolved D. Trimming removed 6 bases at V and 3 bases at J, with 15 bases between. The germline CDR1 and CDR2 sequences are MDHEN and SYDVKM. This CDR3 is built from 14 residues. The chain's CDR3 is CASSRVDNDYEQYF. The CDR3 DNA is TGTGCCAGCAGCCGCGTTGACAACGACTACGAGCAGTACTTC. Full variable domain (rest looked up from reference TRBV28 and TRBJ2-7): DVKVTQSSRYLVKRTGEKVFLECVQDMDHENMFWYRQDPGLGLRLIYFSYDVKMKEKGDIPEGYSVSREKKERFSLILESASTNQTSMYLCASSRVDNDYEQYFGPGTRLTVT.

This chain uses TRBV9 with TRBJ1-2; no definite D call. Trimming took off 4 bases at V and 6 bases at J, with 19 bases between the two ends. CDR1 SGDLS and CDR2 YYNGEE come from the germline V gene. The CDR3 consists of 15 residues. CDR3 in amino acids: CASSREIAPNDGYTF. The CDR3 DNA is TGTGCCAGCAGCCGAGAAATTGCCCCCAACGATGGCTACACCTTC.

This chain connects TRBV6-2 or TRBV6-3 to TRBJ2-6; possible D gene TRBD2, 5 bases. Germline V CDR1 and CDR2: MNHEY, SVGEGT. This CDR3 has 16 amino acids. The V gene lost 2 bases and the J gene lost 3 bases, with 11 bases spanning the gap. The CDR3 region is CASSYLRRNGANVLTF. Here the CDR3 DNA reads TGTGCCAGCAGTTACCTCCGGAGGAATGGGGCCAACGTCCTGACTTTC.

The chain employs TRBV15 and TRBJ2-1; unclear D gene. CDR3 length equals 15 residues. Germline V gene data show CDR1 as LNHNV and CDR2 as YYDKDF (reference sequence). V was trimmed by 0 bases and J by 0 bases, leaving 6 bases between them. The DNA of the CDR3 is TGTGCCACCAGCAGAGAGGCAAGCTCCTACAATGAGCAGTTCTTC. Its protein product is CATSREASSYNEQFF.

The chain uses TRBV6-6 and TRBJ1-4; a possible D gene is TRBD1 (6 bases). Germline V lookup: CDR1 MNHNY, CDR2 SVGAGI (reference sequence). With 6 bases removed from V and 0 bases from J, the gap between germline ends came to 8 bases. The CDR3 is 14 residues long. The CDR3 is CASRDRATNEKLFF. CDR3 coding DNA: TGTGCCAGCAGGGACAGAGCAACTAATGAAAAACTGTTTTTT.

This chain uses TRBV5-6 with TRBJ2-7; a weak D match, TRBD1 (6 bases). The CDR3 is 14 residues long. Germline CDR1 reads SGHDT; CDR2 reads YYEEEE. Trimming left V 4 bases short and J 2 bases short, with 13 bases between. The CDR3 sequence is CASSPGTPAYEQYF. CDR3 sequence (DNA): TGTGCCAGCAGCCCCGGGACACCAGCCTACGAGCAGTACTTC.

V and J are TRBV29-1 and TRBJ2-3; 11 positions match TRBD2. With 6 bases clipped from V and 2 bases from J, the junction kept 7 bases outside the gene matches. Germline CDR1 is SQVTM and CDR2 is ANQGSEA. CDR3 length equals 15 residues. In DNA, the CDR3 is TGCAGCGTCGATGGGACTAGCGGATTCACAGATACGCAGTATTTT. This sequence encodes CSVDGTSGFTDTQYF.

CDR3 DNA: TGTGCCAGCAGGTCAACTTCGAGCTACACCTTC. Its translation is CASRSTSSYTF. The chain links TRBV6-5 to TRBJ1-2, with D unresolved. The CDR3 covers 11 residues. Trimming removed 6 bases from V and 9 bases from J, with 11 bases in between. Per germline, CDR1 MNHEY and CDR2 SVGAGI.

The chain carries TRBV19 and TRBJ2-1; TRBD2 is a possible D gene (6 bases). The CDR3 runs to 15 residues. Germline V gene sequence: CDR1 LNHDA, CDR2 SQIVND (reference sequence). V was pared by 1 base and J by 6 bases, with 13 bases between. The DNA of the CDR3 is TGTGCCAGTAGTATAGTTGCCTTAGCGGCCAATGAGCAGTTCTTC. Its protein is CASSIVALAANEQFF.

This clone was picked up a small number of times. This chain links TRBV19 with TRBJ1-1; TRBD1 might be the D (5 bases). V lost 9 bases and J 1 base, leaving 15 bases between the germline ends. CDR3 length: 14 residues. Germline-derived CDR1 and CDR2 are LNHDA and SQIVND (reference sequence). CDR3 loop: CASRTFQGNTEAFF. Here the CDR3 DNA reads TGTGCCAGCCGAACTTTTCAGGGGAACACTGAAGCTTTCTTT.

Only a few counts were recorded for this clone. Here the CDR3 reads CASSFVRTGGFNGYTF. CDR3 bases: TGTGCCAGCAGCTTTGTGAGGACAGGGGGGTTCAACGGCTACACCTTC. The chain has TRBV11-3 and TRBJ1-2, with 10 bases matching TRBD1. CDR1 is SGHNT, CDR2 YENEEA, per germline. Unmatched junction bases numbered 12, after V lost 3 bases and J lost 8 bases. There are 16 residues in the CDR3.

This chain joins TRBV4-3 and TRBJ1-5, with TRBD1 identical over 9 bases. V lost 2 bases and J lost 3; bases outside the gene matches: 2. Germline CDR1 reads LGHNA; CDR2 reads YSLEER. The CDR3 contains 15 residues. This CDR3 is CASSQRTGANQPQHF. The CDR3, as DNA: TGCGCCAGCAGCCAAAGGACAGGGGCCAATCAGCCCCAGCATTTT.

This chain uses TRBV11-2 with TRBJ1-5; unclear D gene. V was cut by 1 base and J by 3 bases, with 4 bases left in between. The CDR3 spans 13 residues. Germline V gives CDR1 SGHAT, CDR2 FQNNGV. CDR3 sequence reads: CASSLAYNQPQHF. In DNA, the CDR3 is TGTGCCAGCAGCTTAGCCTACAATCAGCCCCAGCATTTT. Supplemented by reference TRBV11-2 and TRBJ1-5, the full variable domain reads EAGVAQSPRYKIIEKRQSVAFWCNPISGHATLYWYQQILGQGPKLLIQFQNNGVVDDSQLPKDRFSAERLKGVDSTLKIQPAKLEDSAVYLCASSLAYNQPQHFGDGTRLSIL.

This sequence joins TRBV4-3 and TRBJ2-2; D call uncertain. Germline V gene lookup returns CDR1 LGHNA and CDR2 YSLEER. Between the trimmed V and J ends, which lost 3 bases and 8 bases, there was a span of 7 bases. The length of the CDR3 is 12 residues. The CDR3 spells CASSHRKGELFF. The CDR3 coding sequence is TGCGCCAGCAGCCACAGAAAAGGGGAGCTGTTTTTT.

A single count supports this clone. The chain uses TRBV7-8 and TRBJ1-4, with 11 bases that match TRBD1. Germline V CDR1 and CDR2: SGHVS, FQNEAQ. CDR3 length equals 16 residues. The V and J ends lost 5 bases and 8 bases, in that order; junction bases with no gene match: 10. CDR3 coding DNA: TGTGCCAGCAGCCCTCGGCTTGGGACAGGGGGAGAAAAACTGTTTTTT. Its protein is CASSPRLGTGGEKLFF.

The J gene is TRBJ2-1, the V gene TRBV14, with 9 bases lining up with TRBD1. Unmatched junction bases numbered 6, after V lost 3 bases and J lost 6 bases. CDR1 is SGHDN and CDR2 is FVKESK in the germline V gene. This CDR3 has 15 residues. The CDR3 DNA reads as TGTGCCAGCAGCCATTGGGACAGGGCGATCAATGAGCAGTTCTTC. Protein: CASSHWDRAINEQFF.